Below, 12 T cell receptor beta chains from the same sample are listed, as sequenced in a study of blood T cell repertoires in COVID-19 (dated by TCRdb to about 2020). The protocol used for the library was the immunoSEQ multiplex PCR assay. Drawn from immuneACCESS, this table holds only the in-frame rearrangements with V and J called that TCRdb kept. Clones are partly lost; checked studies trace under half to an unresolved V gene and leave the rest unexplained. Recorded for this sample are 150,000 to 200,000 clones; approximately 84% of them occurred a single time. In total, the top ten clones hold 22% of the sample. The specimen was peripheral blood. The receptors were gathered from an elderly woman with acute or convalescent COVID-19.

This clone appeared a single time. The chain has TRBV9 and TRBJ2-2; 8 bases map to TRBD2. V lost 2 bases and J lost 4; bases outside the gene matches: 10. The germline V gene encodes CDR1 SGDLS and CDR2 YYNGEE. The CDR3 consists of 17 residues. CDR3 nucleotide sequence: TGTGCCAGCAGCGTTTTTAGCGGGATCGTTAGCACCGGGGAGCTGTTTTTT. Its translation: CASSVFSGIVSTGELFF.

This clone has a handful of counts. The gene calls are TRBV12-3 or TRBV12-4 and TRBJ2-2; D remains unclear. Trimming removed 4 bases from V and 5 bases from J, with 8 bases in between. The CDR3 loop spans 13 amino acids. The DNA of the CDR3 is TGTGCCAGCAGTTCTAGACTGACCGGGGAGCTGTTTTTT. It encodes CASSSRLTGELFF.

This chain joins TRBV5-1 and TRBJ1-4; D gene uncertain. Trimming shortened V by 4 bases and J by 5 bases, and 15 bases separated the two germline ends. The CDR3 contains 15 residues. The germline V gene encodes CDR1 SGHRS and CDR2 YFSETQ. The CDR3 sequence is CASSPGRTPNEKLFF. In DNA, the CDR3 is TGCGCCAGCAGCCCAGGACGGACTCCCAATGAAAAACTGTTTTTT. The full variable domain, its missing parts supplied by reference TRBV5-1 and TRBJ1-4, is KAGVTQTPRYLIKTRGQQVTLSCSPISGHRSVSWYQQTPGQGLQFLFEYFSETQRNKGNFPGRFSGRQFSNSRSEMNVSTLELGDSALYLCASSPGRTPNEKLFFGSGTQLSVL.

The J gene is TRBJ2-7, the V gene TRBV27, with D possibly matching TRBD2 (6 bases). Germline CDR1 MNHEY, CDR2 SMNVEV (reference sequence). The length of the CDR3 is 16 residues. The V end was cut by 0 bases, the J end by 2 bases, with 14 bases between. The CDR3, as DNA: TGTGCCAGCAGTTTATCGAGCGGGTCAAAAGCCTACGAGCAGTACTTC. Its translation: CASSLSSGSKAYEQYF.

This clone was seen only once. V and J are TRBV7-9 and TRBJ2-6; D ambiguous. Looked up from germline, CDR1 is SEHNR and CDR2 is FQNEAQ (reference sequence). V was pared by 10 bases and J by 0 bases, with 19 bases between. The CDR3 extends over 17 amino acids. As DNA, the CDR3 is TGTGCCATCTTACCGAGTCCCCCGATCTCTGGGGCCAACGTCCTGACTTTC. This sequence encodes CAILPSPPISGANVLTF.

In DNA form, the CDR3 reads TGCGCCAGCAGCAAGGGGGATCCGGACCAAGAGACCCAGTACTTC. Translating gives CASSKGDPDQETQYF. The V gene is TRBV5-1, the J gene TRBJ2-5, with D possibly being TRBD1 (6 bases). Germline values: CDR1 SGHRS, CDR2 YFSETQ. Trimming cost V 4 bases and J 0 bases, with 13 bases left between them. The CDR3 extends over 15 amino acids. Full variable domain (remainder filled in from reference TRBV5-1 and TRBJ2-5): KAGVTQTPRYLIKTRGQQVTLSCSPISGHRSVSWYQQTPGQGLQFLFEYFSETQRNKGNFPGRFSGRQFSNSRSEMNVSTLELGDSALYLCASSKGDPDQETQYFGPGTRLLVL.

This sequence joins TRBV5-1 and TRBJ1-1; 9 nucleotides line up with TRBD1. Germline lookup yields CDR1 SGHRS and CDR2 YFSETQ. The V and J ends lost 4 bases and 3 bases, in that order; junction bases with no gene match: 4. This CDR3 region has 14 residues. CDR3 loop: CASSRGTGYTEAFF. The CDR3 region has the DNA TGCGCCAGCAGCCGCGGGACAGGGTACACTGAAGCTTTCTTT. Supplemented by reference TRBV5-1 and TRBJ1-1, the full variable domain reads KAGVTQTPRYLIKTRGQQVTLSCSPISGHRSVSWYQQTPGQGLQFLFEYFSETQRNKGNFPGRFSGRQFSNSRSEMNVSTLELGDSALYLCASSRGTGYTEAFFGQGTRLTVV.

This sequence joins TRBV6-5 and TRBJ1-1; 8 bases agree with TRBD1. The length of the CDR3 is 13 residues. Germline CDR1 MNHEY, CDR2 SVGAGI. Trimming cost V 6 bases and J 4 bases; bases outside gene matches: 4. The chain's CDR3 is CASRTGGGTEAFF. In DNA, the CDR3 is TGTGCCAGCAGAACAGGGGGTGGCACTGAAGCTTTCTTT.

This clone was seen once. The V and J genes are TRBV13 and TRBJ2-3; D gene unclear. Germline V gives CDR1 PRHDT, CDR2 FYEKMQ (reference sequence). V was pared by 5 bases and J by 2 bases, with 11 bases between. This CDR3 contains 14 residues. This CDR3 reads CASSPPETTDTQYF. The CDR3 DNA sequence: TGTGCCAGCAGCCCCCCGGAGACCACAGATACGCAGTATTTT.

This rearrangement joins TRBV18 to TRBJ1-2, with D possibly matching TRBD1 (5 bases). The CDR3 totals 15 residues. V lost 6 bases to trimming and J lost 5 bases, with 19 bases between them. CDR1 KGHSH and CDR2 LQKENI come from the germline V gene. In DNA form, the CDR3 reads TGTGCCAGCTCCCCTAGCCCGGGGGATCGGTATGGCTACACCTTC. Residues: CASSPSPGDRYGYTF.

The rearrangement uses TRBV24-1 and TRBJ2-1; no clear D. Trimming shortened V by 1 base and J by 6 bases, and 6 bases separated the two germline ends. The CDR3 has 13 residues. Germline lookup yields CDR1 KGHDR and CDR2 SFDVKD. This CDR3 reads CATSDFSGNEQFF. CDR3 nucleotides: TGTGCCACCAGTGATTTCTCGGGCAATGAGCAGTTCTTC.

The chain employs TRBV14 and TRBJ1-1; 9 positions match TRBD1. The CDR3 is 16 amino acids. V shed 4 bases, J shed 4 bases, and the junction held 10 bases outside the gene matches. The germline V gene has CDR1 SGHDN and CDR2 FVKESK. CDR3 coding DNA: TGTGCCAGCAGCCTGTGGCTACAGGGGGCGCGCACTGAAGCTTTCTTT. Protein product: CASSLWLQGARTEAFF.